The TCR beta chain described here comes from a study of T-cell memory formation after mild COVID-19. Study-wide background: Largely, the TCR clusters proved donor specific. Study conclusions and caveats: Mainly CM and EM harbored the contracting CD4+ clones; mainly EMRA harbored the CD8+ ones.

Germline trimming cut 5 bases from V and 3 bases from J; bases unmatched to any gene: 5. The germline V gene encodes CDR1 SEHNR and CDR2 FQNEAQ (reference sequence). The CDR3 length is 16 residues. TCRdb redid the calling of the 5' RACE reads with MiXCR, one entry per CDR3 protein. This table has about 400,000 distinct CDR3 sequences, about 22% appearing once. Concerning this clonotype: As yet, its antigen is unknown.

The sample consisted of PBMCs or a T cell subset sorted from them (not recorded which). The chain carries TRBV7-9 and TRBJ1-5, with 12 bases aligning to TRBD1. The sequence derives from an adult woman who had mild COVID-19 (a few samples of this study predate the infection). Cell type and time point are not known. The CDR3 reads CASSHGTGGLNQPQHF. In DNA, the CDR3 is TGTGCCAGCAGCCACGGGACAGGGGGCCTCAATCAGCCCCAGCATTTT.